The 3 T cell receptor beta chains presented below share a single source sample, sequenced in a study of Ad26.COV2.S vaccination and SARS-CoV-2 variants (dated by TCRdb to 2020 to 2022). In light of the paper, this sample's treatment or condition label describes: around 19 received Ad26.COV2.S at low or high dose, single or two shots; a few received placebo; per-sample allocation not given. For vaccine and placebo recipients, the sequenced repertoires came from samples collected on day 63 after the first injection. The receptor library was made with the immunoSEQ multiplex PCR assay. TCRdb's version of the immuneACCESS table is confined to in-frame rearrangements and falls short of the full clone set. An unresolved V gene accounts for under half of the shortfall where checked; the remainder is of unknown origin. Across this sample there are roughly 350,000 clones, with 75% to 90% seen only once. Over 8.5% of the sample is held by the ten biggest clonotypes.

Specimen: peripheral blood, collected in a trial of Ad26.COV2.S vaccine versus placebo. The receptor set was obtained from a person aged 18 to 65 who received the Ad26.COV2.S COVID-19 vaccine or a placebo.

The chain uses TRBV13 and TRBJ2-3; 11 bases align to TRBD2. Germline V gene sequence: CDR1 PRHDT, CDR2 FYEKMQ (reference sequence). The CDR3 loop spans 16 amino acids. After removal of 5 bases from V and 4 bases from J, the junction contained 8 bases not matched to a gene. DNA of the CDR3: TGTGCCAGCAGCCTGCAACTAGCGGGAGTGTCAGATACGCAGTATTTT. Its translation: CASSLQLAGVSDTQYF.

This clone occurred once. The chain employs TRBV27 and TRBJ1-5; the D is unclear. CDR1 and CDR2 (germline): MNHEY, SMNVEV (reference sequence). Trimming cost V 0 bases and J 0 bases, with 12 bases left between them. CDR3 size: 17 residues. DNA of the CDR3: TGTGCCAGCAGTTTATCCCCTCAGAGACCTAGCAATCAGCCCCAGCATTTT. It encodes CASSLSPQRPSNQPQHF.

The chain combines TRBV12-3 or TRBV12-4 with TRBJ2-7; D not resolved. This CDR3 comprises 12 residues. With 3 bases removed from V and 3 bases from J, the gap between germline ends came to 6 bases. Written as DNA, the CDR3 is TGTGCCAGCAGTTTCGACAACTACGAGCAGTACTTC. Its protein is CASSFDNYEQYF.